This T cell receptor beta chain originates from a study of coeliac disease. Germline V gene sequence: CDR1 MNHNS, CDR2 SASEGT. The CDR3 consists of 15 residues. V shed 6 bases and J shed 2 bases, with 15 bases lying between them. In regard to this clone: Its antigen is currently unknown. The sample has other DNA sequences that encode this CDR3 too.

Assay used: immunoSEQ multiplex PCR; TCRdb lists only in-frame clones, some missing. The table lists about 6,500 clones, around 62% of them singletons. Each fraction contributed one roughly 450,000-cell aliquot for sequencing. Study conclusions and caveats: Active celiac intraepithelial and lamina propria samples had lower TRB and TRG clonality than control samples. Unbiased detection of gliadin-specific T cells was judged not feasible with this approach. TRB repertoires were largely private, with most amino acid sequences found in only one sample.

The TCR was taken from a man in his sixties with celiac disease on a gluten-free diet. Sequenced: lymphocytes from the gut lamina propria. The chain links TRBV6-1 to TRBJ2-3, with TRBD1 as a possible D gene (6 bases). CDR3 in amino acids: CASSEMQGNTDTQYF. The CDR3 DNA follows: TGTGCCAGCAGCGAAATGCAGGGGAACACAGATACGCAGTATTTT.